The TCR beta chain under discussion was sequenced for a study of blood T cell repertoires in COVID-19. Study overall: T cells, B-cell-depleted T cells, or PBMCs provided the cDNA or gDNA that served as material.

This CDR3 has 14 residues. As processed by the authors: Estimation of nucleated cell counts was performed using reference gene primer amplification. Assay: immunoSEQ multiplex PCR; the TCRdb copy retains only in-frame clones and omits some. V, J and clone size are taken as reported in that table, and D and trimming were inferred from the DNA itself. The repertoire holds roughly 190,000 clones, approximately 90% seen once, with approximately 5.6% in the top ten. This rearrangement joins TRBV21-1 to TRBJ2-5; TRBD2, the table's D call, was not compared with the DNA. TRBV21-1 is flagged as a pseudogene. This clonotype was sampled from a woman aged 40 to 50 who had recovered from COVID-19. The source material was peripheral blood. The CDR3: CASSKTRTRETQYF. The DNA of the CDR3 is TGTGCCAGCAGCAAAACAAGGACTAGGGAGACCCAGTACTTC.